These 15 T cell receptor beta chains came from one sample sequenced in a study of T cell repertoires in ileal Crohn's disease. Data came from immunoSEQ multiplex PCR; TCRdb stores just in-frame clones and leaves some out. This sample yields over 5,000 clones, of which approximately 78% are seen a single time; 14% to 15% belongs to the top ten. The sample comprised ileal tissue. The receptors stem from an adult with Crohn's disease.

This rearrangement joins TRBV30 to TRBJ2-7, with TRBD2 matching over 8 bases. CDR1 is GTSNPN, CDR2 SVGIG, per germline (reference sequence). After removal of 2 bases from V and 3 bases from J, the junction contained 9 bases not matched to a gene. The CDR3 runs to 15 residues. CDR3 sequence (DNA): TGTGCCTGGAGTCTTCTTGGGCGGGAGGACTACGAGCAGTACTTC. This encodes CAWSLLGREDYEQYF.

This sequence joins TRBV11-1 and TRBJ1-1; D remains unclear. V lost 3 bases and J lost 1, with 9 bases in between. CDR1 and CDR2 (germline): SGHAT, FQDESV (reference sequence). This CDR3 region has 14 residues. In DNA, the CDR3 is TGTGCCAGCAGCTTGGTCAGCGGGAACACTGAAGCTTTCTTT. This translates into CASSLVSGNTEAFF.

The chain employs TRBV14 and TRBJ1-1; D is unresolved. Looked up from germline, CDR1 is SGHDN and CDR2 is FVKESK. CDR3 length: 15 amino acids. V dropped 1 base and J dropped 1 base, with 10 bases sitting between them. The CDR3 bases are TGTGCCAGCAGCCAAGGGTTAGGGAGGAACACTGAAGCTTTCTTT. Protein product: CASSQGLGRNTEAFF.

This clone was recorded a few times. This chain joins TRBV7-9 and TRBJ2-7; D ambiguous. The CDR3 has 12 amino acids. V dropped 2 bases and J dropped 0 bases, with 2 bases sitting between them. From germline, CDR1 is SEHNR and CDR2 FQNEAQ (reference sequence). CDR3 in amino acids: CASSLNSYEQYF. The DNA for the CDR3 is TGTGCCAGCAGCTTAAACTCCTACGAGCAGTACTTC.

This clone was observed once. The chain has TRBV4-2 and TRBJ1-1; 9 bases line up with TRBD1. CDR1 is LGHNA and CDR2 is YNFKEQ in the germline V gene. Trimming took 1 base from V and 2 from J; bases not matched to a gene: 5. This CDR3 has 16 amino acids. CDR3 coding DNA: TGTGCCAGCAGCCAAGGTTTGGGACAGGGTAACACTGAAGCTTTCTTT. Translation gives CASSQGLGQGNTEAFF.

The chain uses TRBV6-1 and TRBJ2-1, with TRBD1 matching 7 bases. CDR1 and CDR2 from the germline V gene are MNHNS and SASEGT. The trim removed 5 bases at V and 1 base at J, leaving 5 bases unmatched. The CDR3 is 15 amino acids. CDR3 bases: TGTGCCAGCAGTTTTGACAGGGCGTCCTACAATGAGCAGTTCTTC. Amino acid sequence: CASSFDRASYNEQFF.

The V gene is TRBV19, the J gene TRBJ2-1, with 12 bases lining up with TRBD1. Trimming took 6 bases from V and 8 from J; bases not matched to a gene: 5. The CDR3 has 14 residues. CDR1 and CDR2 (germline): LNHDA, SQIVND (reference sequence). In DNA, the CDR3 is TGTGCCAGTAGCCGGGACAGGGGGCGCGATGAGCAGTTCTTC. Protein sequence: CASSRDRGRDEQFF.

This clone was counted once. This chain connects TRBV6-4 to TRBJ1-1; D unclear. V lost 8 bases and J 5 bases, leaving 15 bases between the germline ends. The germline gives CDR1 MRHNA, CDR2 SNTAGT. This CDR3 is built from 13 residues. The CDR3 here is CASGVGIGTEAFF. DNA of the CDR3: TGTGCCAGCGGTGTGGGGATAGGAACTGAAGCTTTCTTT.

The gene calls are TRBV4-3 and TRBJ2-7, with no clear D. With 5 bases removed from V and 6 bases from J, the gap between germline ends came to 14 bases. Per germline, CDR1 LGHNA and CDR2 YSLEER. CDR3 length: 13 amino acids. The CDR3 nucleotides are TGCGCCAGCAGCTGGTCGAGAGACTCCGAGCAGTACTTC. Translation: CASSWSRDSEQYF.

This rearrangement joins TRBV4-3 to TRBJ2-3; weak D call: TRBD2 (6 bases). Germline CDR1 is LGHNA and CDR2 is YSLEER. The CDR3 totals 15 residues. V gave up 3 bases and J gave up 0 bases, with 10 bases separating them. The CDR3 is CASSQVSGSTDTQYF. CDR3 DNA sequence: TGCGCCAGCAGCCAGGTTAGCGGAAGCACAGATACGCAGTATTTT.

The J gene is TRBJ1-3, the V gene TRBV11-2; D perhaps matches TRBD1 (6 bases). CDR3 length equals 18 residues. From germline, CDR1 is SGHAT and CDR2 FQNNGV. The V end was cut by 3 bases, the J end by 0 bases, with 18 bases between. For the CDR3, the DNA is TGTGCCAGCAGCTTTCGATCGTTCACAGGGCACTCTGGAAACACCATATATTTT. Its protein product is CASSFRSFTGHSGNTIYF.

The chain recombines TRBV7-2 with TRBJ2-1, with 7 bases lining up with TRBD2. Germline V lookup: CDR1 SGHTA, CDR2 FQGNSA. Trimming removed 0 bases from V and 3 bases from J; junction bases left unmatched: 8. This CDR3 spans 17 amino acids. In nucleotides, the CDR3 is TGTGCCAGCAGCTTAGCTTGGCTAGCGGAAAACTACAATGAGCAGTTCTTC. This gives the protein CASSLAWLAENYNEQFF.

This clone was observed a handful of times. The chain carries TRBV10-3 and TRBJ2-7; D unresolved. Looked up from germline, CDR1 is ENHRY and CDR2 is SYGVKD. Trimming shortened V by 0 bases and J by 8 bases, and 8 bases separated the two germline ends. The CDR3 has 12 residues. Here the CDR3 reads CAISESSRQQYF. CDR3 bases: TGTGCCATCAGTGAGTCTAGCAGGCAGCAGTACTTC.

This chain uses TRBV9 with TRBJ2-7, with TRBD2 as a possible D gene (6 bases). Germline V gives CDR1 SGDLS, CDR2 YYNGEE. Trimming removed 0 bases at V and 4 bases at J, with 11 bases between. The CDR3 is 14 residues long. The CDR3, as DNA: TGTGCCAGCAGCGTAGATCAGCGGGCTTACGAGCAGTACTTC. Translated: CASSVDQRAYEQYF.

The rearrangement joins TRBV7-2 to TRBJ2-1; TRBD1 matches at 9 bases. The CDR3 length is 15 residues. Germline V gene data show CDR1 as SGHTA and CDR2 as FQGNSA. Unmatched junction bases numbered 1, after V lost 1 base and J lost 3 bases. CDR3 region: CASSLGGQGYNEQFF. The CDR3 coding sequence is TGTGCCAGCAGCTTAGGGGGACAGGGCTACAATGAGCAGTTCTTC.